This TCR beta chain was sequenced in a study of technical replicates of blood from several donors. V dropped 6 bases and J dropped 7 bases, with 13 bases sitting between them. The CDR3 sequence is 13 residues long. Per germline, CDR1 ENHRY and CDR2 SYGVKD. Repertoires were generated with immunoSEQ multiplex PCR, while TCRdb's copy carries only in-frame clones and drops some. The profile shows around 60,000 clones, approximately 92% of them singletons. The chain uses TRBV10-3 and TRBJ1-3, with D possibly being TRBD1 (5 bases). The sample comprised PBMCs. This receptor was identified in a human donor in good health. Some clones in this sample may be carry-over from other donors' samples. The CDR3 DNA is TGTGCCATCAGAATTCAGGGTTGGAACACCATATATTTT. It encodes CAIRIQGWNTIYF.